What follows are 16 T cell receptor beta chains derived from one specimen sequenced in a study of blood T cell repertoires in COVID-19. Assay: immunoSEQ multiplex PCR; the TCRdb copy retains only in-frame clones and omits some. The data hold fewer than 350,000 clones, with approximately 83% observed a single time. The sequenced material came from peripheral blood. These receptors came from a woman aged 25-40 years who had recovered from COVID-19.

This sequence joins TRBV27 and TRBJ2-1; D unclear. V gave up 5 bases and J gave up 6 bases, with 5 bases separating them. The CDR3 runs 11 residues. Germline CDR1 reads MNHEY; CDR2 reads SMNVEV (reference sequence). The CDR3 nucleotides read TGTGCCAGCAGTACGAGCAATGAGCAGTTCTTC. Protein: CASSTSNEQFF.

This sequence joins TRBV6-2 or TRBV6-3 and TRBJ2-1; TRBD2 matches 8 bases. The CDR3 length is 17 residues. Unmatched junction bases numbered 4, after V lost 0 bases and J lost 0 bases. The germline gives CDR1 MNHEY, CDR2 SVGEGT. The CDR3: CASSYSRSGSSYNEQFF. Written as DNA, the CDR3 is TGTGCCAGCAGTTACTCGAGAAGCGGGAGCTCCTACAATGAGCAGTTCTTC.

The chain combines TRBV6-6 with TRBJ2-3, with TRBD2 identical over 12 bases. Losses at the gene ends were 5 bases for V and 1 base for J; bases not matched to a gene: 4. Germline V gene data show CDR1 as MNHNY and CDR2 as SVGAGI (reference sequence). CDR3 length: 16 amino acids. The CDR3 coding sequence is TGTGCCAGCAGTACCCGACTAGCGGGGGGCACAGATACGCAGTATTTT. The encoded protein is CASSTRLAGGTDTQYF.

The chain combines TRBV10-3 with TRBJ2-2; 7 bases agree with TRBD2. Looked up from germline, CDR1 is ENHRY and CDR2 is SYGVKD. The CDR3 length is 15 residues. V was clipped by 10 bases and J by 4 bases; unmatched bases: 12. This CDR3 reads CATFSLAAPTGELFF. The CDR3 nucleotides are TGTGCCACCTTCAGCCTAGCGGCACCCACCGGGGAGCTGTTTTTT.

The J gene is TRBJ1-1, the V gene TRBV30, with TRBD1 as a possible D gene (5 bases). The V end lost 1 base, the J end lost 5 bases, and 14 bases lay between the germline ends. CDR1 GTSNPN and CDR2 SVGIG come from the germline V gene (reference sequence). CDR3 length: 14 residues. In nucleotides, the CDR3 is TGTGCCTGGAGTGGACGGGGGATCCGGACTGAAGCTTTCTTT. Encoded protein: CAWSGRGIRTEAFF.

The chain links TRBV3-1 (or the pseudogene TRBV3-2) to TRBJ1-2; weak D call: TRBD1 (6 bases). Germline assignment: CDR1 LGHDT and CDR2 YNNKEL (reference sequence). The ends were cut back, 3 bases at V and 8 bases at J, with 10 bases in the middle. This CDR3 is 12 amino acids long. The CDR3 sequence: CASSHAGEGYTF. CDR3 in DNA: TGTGCCAGCAGCCATGCAGGGGAAGGCTACACCTTC.

The chain joins TRBV11-3 to TRBJ2-1; 7 positions match TRBD2. CDR3 size: 14 residues. Germline trimming cut 8 bases from V and 0 bases from J; bases unmatched to any gene: 4. Germline V gene sequence: CDR1 SGHNT, CDR2 YENEEA. CDR3 nucleotides: TGTGCCAGCCGAGCGGGACCCTCCTACAATGAGCAGTTCTTC. This encodes CASRAGPSYNEQFF.

This sequence joins TRBV29-1 and TRBJ2-2; TRBD2 matches at 7 bases. The ends lost 0 bases at V and 7 bases at J; junction bases unmatched: 11. CDR3 length equals 16 residues. Germline V lookup: CDR1 SQVTM, CDR2 ANQGSEA. CDR3 DNA sequence: TGCAGCGTTGAAGATCGGATCGGGGGGTCTCACGGGGAGCTGTTTTTT. Protein: CSVEDRIGGSHGELFF.

V gene TRBV19 combines with J gene TRBJ2-1; 14 bases are shared with TRBD2. Unmatched junction bases numbered 3, after V lost 1 base and J lost 7 bases. Germline CDR1 and CDR2: LNHDA and SQIVND (reference sequence). CDR3 length: 16 residues. The CDR3 DNA reads TGTGCCAGTAGTATAGGACTAGCGGGGGGGCAAAATGAGCAGTTCTTC. It codes for CASSIGLAGGQNEQFF.

The chain employs TRBV2 and TRBJ2-7; 8 bases agree with TRBD2. The CDR3 totals 14 residues. After removal of 5 bases from V and 5 bases from J, the junction contained 8 bases not matched to a gene. Looked up from germline, CDR1 is SNHLY and CDR2 is FYNNEI. CDR3 residues: CASSLREVSNEQYF. For the CDR3, the DNA is TGTGCCAGCAGTTTGCGGGAGGTTAGCAACGAGCAGTACTTC.

V is TRBV5-1 and J is TRBJ1-1; D uncertain. Germline values: CDR1 SGHRS, CDR2 YFSETQ. The ends were cut back, 4 bases at V and 0 bases at J, with 13 bases in the middle. The CDR3 extends over 15 amino acids. The CDR3 spells CASSTDGGMNTEAFF. CDR3 bases: TGCGCCAGCAGCACAGACGGAGGGATGAACACTGAAGCTTTCTTT.

This chain connects TRBV24-1 to TRBJ2-1; 9 positions agree with TRBD1. The CDR3 is 16 amino acids. Per germline, CDR1 KGHDR and CDR2 SFDVKD. Trimming at V came to 4 bases and at J to 2 bases, leaving 5 bases not matched to a gene. The CDR3 DNA follows: TGTGCCACCAGTGAAGGTGACAGGGGGGCCTACAATGAGCAGTTCTTC. Encoded protein: CATSEGDRGAYNEQFF.

Only a few counts were recorded for this clone. Here the CDR3 DNA reads TGTGCCAGCAGCTCGGGACAGGGTAATGAAAAACTGTTTTTT. The encoded protein is CASSSGQGNEKLFF. The rearrangement uses TRBV7-9 and TRBJ1-4; 9 bases line up with TRBD1. This CDR3 has 14 residues. Germline V gives CDR1 SEHNR, CDR2 FQNEAQ (reference sequence). V gave up 4 bases and J gave up 4 bases; unmatched junction bases: 1.

The rearrangement links TRBV7-8 to TRBJ2-7, with TRBD2 as a possible D gene (5 bases). V dropped 2 bases and J dropped 3 bases, with 11 bases sitting between them. This CDR3 spans 14 amino acids. Looked up from germline, CDR1 is SGHVS and CDR2 is FQNEAQ. CDR3 in amino acids: CASSLSGLNYEQYF. The CDR3 DNA is TGTGCCAGCAGCTTATCCGGACTTAACTACGAGCAGTACTTC.

This chain connects TRBV7-9 to TRBJ2-7; D may be TRBD2 (5 bases). V gave up 5 bases and J gave up 5 bases, with 19 bases separating them. The CDR3 runs 15 residues. Germline CDR1 and CDR2: SEHNR and FQNEAQ (reference sequence). CDR3 nucleotides: TGTGCCAGCAGCCCCAAGATGAGGGTTGGGAACGAGCAGTACTTC. The encoded protein is CASSPKMRVGNEQYF.

The chain links TRBV3-1 (or the pseudogene TRBV3-2) to TRBJ2-1; TRBD1 might be the D (5 bases). Per the germline V gene, CDR1 is LGHDT and CDR2 is YNNKEL (reference sequence). The CDR3 contains 15 residues. With 1 base removed from V and 1 base from J, the gap between germline ends came to 8 bases. The CDR3 DNA reads as TGTGCCAGCAGCCAAGCAGGGTTTTCCTACAATGAGCAGTTCTTC. It encodes CASSQAGFSYNEQFF.